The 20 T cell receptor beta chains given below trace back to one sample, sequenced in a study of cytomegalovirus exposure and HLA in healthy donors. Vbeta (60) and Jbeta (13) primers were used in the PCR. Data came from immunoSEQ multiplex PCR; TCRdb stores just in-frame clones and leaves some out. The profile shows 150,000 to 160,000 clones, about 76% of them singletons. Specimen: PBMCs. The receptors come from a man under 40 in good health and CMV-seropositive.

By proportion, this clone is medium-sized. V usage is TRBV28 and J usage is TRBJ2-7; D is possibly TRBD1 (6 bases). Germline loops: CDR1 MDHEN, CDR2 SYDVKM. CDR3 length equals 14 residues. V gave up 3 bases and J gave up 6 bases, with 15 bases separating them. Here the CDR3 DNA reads TGTGCCAGCAGTTTTAGTAACAGGGCGTCCGAGCAGTACTTC. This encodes CASSFSNRASEQYF.

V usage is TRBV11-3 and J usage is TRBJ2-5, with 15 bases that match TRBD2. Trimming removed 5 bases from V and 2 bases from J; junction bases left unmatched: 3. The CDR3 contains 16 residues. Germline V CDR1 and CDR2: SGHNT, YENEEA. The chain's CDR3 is CASSQGLAGGQETQYF. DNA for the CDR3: TGTGCCAGCAGCCAGGGACTAGCGGGGGGACAAGAGACCCAGTACTTC.

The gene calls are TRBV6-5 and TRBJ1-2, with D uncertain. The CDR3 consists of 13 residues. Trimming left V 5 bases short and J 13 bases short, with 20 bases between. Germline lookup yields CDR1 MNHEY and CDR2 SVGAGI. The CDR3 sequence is CASSDRNGPGTTF. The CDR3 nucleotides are TGTGCCAGCAGTGACCGAAATGGACCGGGAACCACCTTC.

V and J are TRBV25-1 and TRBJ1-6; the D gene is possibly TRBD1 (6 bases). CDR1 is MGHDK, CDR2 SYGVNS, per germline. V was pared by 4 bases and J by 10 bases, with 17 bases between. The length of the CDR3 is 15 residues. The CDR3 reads CASSGPNRDTSPLHF. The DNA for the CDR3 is TGTGCCAGCAGTGGCCCCAACCGGGACACCTCACCCCTCCACTTT.

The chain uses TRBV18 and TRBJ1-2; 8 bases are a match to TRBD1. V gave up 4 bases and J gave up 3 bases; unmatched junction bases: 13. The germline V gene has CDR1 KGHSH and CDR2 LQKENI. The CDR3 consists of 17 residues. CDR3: CASSRGAGTGSYYGYTF. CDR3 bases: TGTGCCAGCTCACGTGGGGCCGGGACAGGATCTTACTATGGCTACACCTTC. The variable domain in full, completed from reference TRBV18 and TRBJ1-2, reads NAGVMQNPRHLVRRRGQEARLRCSPMKGHSHVYWYRQLPEEGLKFMVYLQKENIIDESGMPKERFSAEFPKEGPSILRIQQVVRGDSAAYFCASSRGAGTGSYYGYTFGSGTRLTVV.

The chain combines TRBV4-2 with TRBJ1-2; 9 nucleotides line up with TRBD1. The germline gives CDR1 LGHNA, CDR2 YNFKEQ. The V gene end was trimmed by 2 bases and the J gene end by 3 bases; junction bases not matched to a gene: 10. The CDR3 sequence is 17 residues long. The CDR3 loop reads CASSQRTGDVEDYGYTF. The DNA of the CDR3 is TGTGCCAGCAGCCAAAGGACAGGGGATGTGGAGGACTATGGCTACACCTTC.

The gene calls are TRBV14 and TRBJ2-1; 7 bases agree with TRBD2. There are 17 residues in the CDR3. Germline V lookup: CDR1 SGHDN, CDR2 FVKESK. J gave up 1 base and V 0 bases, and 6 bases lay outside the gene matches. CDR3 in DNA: TGTGCCAGCAGCCAAGAACTAGCGCCTTTTTCCTACAATGAGCAGTTCTTC. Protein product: CASSQELAPFSYNEQFF.

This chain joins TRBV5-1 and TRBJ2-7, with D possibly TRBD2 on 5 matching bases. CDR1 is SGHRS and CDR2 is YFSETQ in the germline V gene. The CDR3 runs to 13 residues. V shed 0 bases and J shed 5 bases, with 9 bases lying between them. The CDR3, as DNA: TGCGCCAGCAGCTTGGTCGGGGTGGACGAGCAGTACTTC. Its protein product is CASSLVGVDEQYF.

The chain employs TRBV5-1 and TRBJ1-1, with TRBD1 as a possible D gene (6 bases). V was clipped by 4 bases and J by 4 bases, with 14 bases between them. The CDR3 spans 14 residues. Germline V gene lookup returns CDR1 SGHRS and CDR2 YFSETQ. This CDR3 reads CASSPGVRVTEAFF. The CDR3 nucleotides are TGCGCCAGCAGCCCAGGGGTACGGGTCACTGAAGCTTTCTTT.

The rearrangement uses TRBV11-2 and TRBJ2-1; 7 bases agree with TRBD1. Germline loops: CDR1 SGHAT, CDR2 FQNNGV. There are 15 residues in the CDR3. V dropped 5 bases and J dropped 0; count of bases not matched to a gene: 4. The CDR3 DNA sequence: TGTGCCAGCAGCATAAGGGACAGCTCCTACAATGAGCAGTTCTTC. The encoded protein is CASSIRDSSYNEQFF.

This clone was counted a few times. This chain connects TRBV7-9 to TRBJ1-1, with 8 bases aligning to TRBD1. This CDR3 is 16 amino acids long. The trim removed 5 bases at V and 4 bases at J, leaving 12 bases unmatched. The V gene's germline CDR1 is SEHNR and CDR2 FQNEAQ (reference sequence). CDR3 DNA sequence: TGTGCCAGCAGCCAGGACAGGGAGGTAGGGGGCACTGAAGCTTTCTTT. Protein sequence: CASSQDREVGGTEAFF. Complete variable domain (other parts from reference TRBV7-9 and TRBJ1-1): DTGVSQNPRHKITKRGQNVTFRCDPISEHNRLYWYRQTLGQGPEFLTYFQNEAQLEKSRLLSDRFSAERPKGSFSTLEIQRTEQGDSAMYLCASSQDREVGGTEAFFGQGTRLTVV.

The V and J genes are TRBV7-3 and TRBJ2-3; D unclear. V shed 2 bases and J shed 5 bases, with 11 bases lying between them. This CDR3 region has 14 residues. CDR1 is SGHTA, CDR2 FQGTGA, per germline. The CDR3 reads CASSLGTQRDTQYF. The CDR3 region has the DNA TGTGCCAGCAGCTTAGGAACACAGAGAGATACGCAGTATTTT.

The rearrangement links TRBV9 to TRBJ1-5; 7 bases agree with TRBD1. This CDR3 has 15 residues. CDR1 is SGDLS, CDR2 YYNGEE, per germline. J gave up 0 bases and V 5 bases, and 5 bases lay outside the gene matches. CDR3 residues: CASSSTGTSNQPQHF. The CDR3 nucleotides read TGTGCCAGCAGTTCGACAGGGACTAGCAATCAGCCCCAGCATTTT.

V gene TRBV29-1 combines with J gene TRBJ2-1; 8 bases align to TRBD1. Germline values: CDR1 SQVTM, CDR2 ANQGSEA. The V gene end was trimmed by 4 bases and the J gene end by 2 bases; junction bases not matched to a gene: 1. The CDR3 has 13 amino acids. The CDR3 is CSVGQGTYNEQFF. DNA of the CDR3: TGCAGCGTTGGACAGGGGACCTACAATGAGCAGTTCTTC.

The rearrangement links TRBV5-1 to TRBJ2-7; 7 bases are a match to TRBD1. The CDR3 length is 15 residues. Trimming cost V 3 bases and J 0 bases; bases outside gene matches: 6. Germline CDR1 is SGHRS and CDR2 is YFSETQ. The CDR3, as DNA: TGCGCCAGCAGCTCCACCGGGACAGTCTCCTACGAGCAGTACTTC. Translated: CASSSTGTVSYEQYF.

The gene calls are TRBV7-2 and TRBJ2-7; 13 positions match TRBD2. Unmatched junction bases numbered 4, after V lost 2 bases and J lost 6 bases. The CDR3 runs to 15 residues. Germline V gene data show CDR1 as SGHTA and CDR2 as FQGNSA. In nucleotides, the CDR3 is TGTGCCAGCAGCTTAACTAGCGGGGGGGCAAGCGAGCAGTACTTC. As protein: CASSLTSGGASEQYF. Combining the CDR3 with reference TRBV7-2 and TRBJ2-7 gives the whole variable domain GAGVSQSPSNKVTEKGKDVELRCDPISGHTALYWYRQSLGQGLEFLIYFQGNSAPDKSGLPSDRFSAERTGGSVSTLTIQRTQQEDSAVYLCASSLTSGGASEQYFGPGTRLTVT.

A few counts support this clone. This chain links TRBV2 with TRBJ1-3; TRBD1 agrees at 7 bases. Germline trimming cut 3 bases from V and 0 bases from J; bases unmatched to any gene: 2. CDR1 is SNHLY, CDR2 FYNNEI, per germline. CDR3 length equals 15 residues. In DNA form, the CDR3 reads TGTGCCAGCAGTGACGGGACAGACTCTGGAAACACCATATATTTT. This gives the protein CASSDGTDSGNTIYF.

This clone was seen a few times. The CDR3 loop is CASSSRDRDFHEQFF. The CDR3, as DNA: TGTGCCAGCAGTTCCCGGGACAGGGATTTCCATGAGCAGTTCTTC. The chain joins TRBV6-6 to TRBJ2-1; 9 bases are a match to TRBD1. There are 15 residues in the CDR3. The J segment lost 8 bases and the V segment lost 4 bases, leaving 9 bases of the junction unmatched. CDR1 MNHNY and CDR2 SVGAGI come from the germline V gene (reference sequence).

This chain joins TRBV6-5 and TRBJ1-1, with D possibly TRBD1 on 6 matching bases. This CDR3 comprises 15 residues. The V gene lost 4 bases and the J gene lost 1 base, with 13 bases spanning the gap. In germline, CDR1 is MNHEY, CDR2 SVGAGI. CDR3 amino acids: CASSSRGFGNTEAFF. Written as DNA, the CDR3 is TGTGCCAGCAGTTCCAGGGGTTTCGGGAACACTGAAGCTTTCTTT.

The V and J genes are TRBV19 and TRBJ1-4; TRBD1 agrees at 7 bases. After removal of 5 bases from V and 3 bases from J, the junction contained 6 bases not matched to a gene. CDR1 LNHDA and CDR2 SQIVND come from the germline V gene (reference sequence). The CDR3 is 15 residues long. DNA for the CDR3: TGTGCCAGTAGTCCCCGGGACAGTGCTAATGAAAAACTGTTTTTT. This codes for CASSPRDSANEKLFF.